The text below deals with one TCR beta chain. Its antigen is not yet known. No clone much larger than this one lies a single base away; base qualities are absent. The data stem from a study of CD8 T cells in Susac syndrome (dated by TCRdb to between 2019 and 2020). Some background on the complete study: Whether CD8+ T cell activation and differentiation in Susac syndrome was antigen driven was tested using repertoire sequencing.

High-throughput TCR beta sequencing profiled peripheral blood CD8+ and CD4+ T cells from healthy donors, Susac syndrome patients and multiple sclerosis patients. Multiple sclerosis controls were treatment-naive patients with stable or active relapsing-remitting disease fulfilling revised McDonald criteria. CD8+ TEMRA cells were enriched by FACS, while bulk CD8+ and CD4+ T cells were purified by magnetic negative isolation. Blood was collected in EDTA tubes and processed within 24 hours, with PBMCs isolated through density gradient centrifugation. PBMCs intended for TCR sequencing were cryopreserved in liquid nitrogen and thawed later in a water bath at 37 degrees C. Purity of sorted or isolated CD4+, CD8+ and CD8+ TEMRA cells was at least 90%. CDR1 and CDR2 are drawn from the germline V gene: SGHAT, FQNNGV. Trimming removed 3 bases from V and 8 bases from J, leaving 11 bases between the germline ends. The CDR3 measures 13 amino acids from cysteine to phenylalanine. Only CDR3 DNA remains: 39 bases, in frame from the first base.

General conclusions and limits of the study: The TCR sequencing and HLA analysis was acknowledged to have included a relatively small number of individuals.

RNA was extracted with the RNeasy kit and about 0.45 to 1 ug was reverse transcribed using random hexamers. TCR beta CDR3 regions were amplified with the immunoSEQ multiplex PCR assay covering 54 Vbeta and 13 Jbeta segments. Bias from PCR amplification was corrected by using a synthetic template baseline for primer optimization and for computational correction. Processing in the source paper ran as follows. Reads were annotated to V, D and J genes according to IMGT and were analyzed with immunoSEQ Analyzer, with only productive sequences retained. Clonality was calculated as one minus the Shannon entropy normalized by log2 of the number of productive unique sequences. For each patient and control, public and private clones were evaluated within the 100 most prevalent clones. Clones were defined as Susac-specific when absent from the healthy and MS cohorts, from fewer than 1,300 published viral clones and from other ImmuneACCESS disease sequences. TCRdb's own reprocessing of the public reads used fastp at Q25 and MiXCR and kept productive beta chains. A single entry per CDR3 protein holds the most common genes and DNA from its merged rows. TCRdb, not the authors, supplied the V and J calls. For this sample the table gives hundreds of thousands of distinct CDR3 sequences, of which approximately 92% were detected only once. The ten most abundant clones make up 0.07% to 0.09% of the sample.

Sequencing was carried out using CD4+ T cells from PBMCs. Recombination joined TRBV11-2 with TRBJ2-1; the D gene is perhaps TRBD1, on 5 matching bases. This TCR was recovered from a human donor with multiple sclerosis. The DNA sequence is TGTGCCAGCAGCTTTACAGGCGTTGATGAGCAGTTCTTC. It codes for CASSFTGVDEQFF.